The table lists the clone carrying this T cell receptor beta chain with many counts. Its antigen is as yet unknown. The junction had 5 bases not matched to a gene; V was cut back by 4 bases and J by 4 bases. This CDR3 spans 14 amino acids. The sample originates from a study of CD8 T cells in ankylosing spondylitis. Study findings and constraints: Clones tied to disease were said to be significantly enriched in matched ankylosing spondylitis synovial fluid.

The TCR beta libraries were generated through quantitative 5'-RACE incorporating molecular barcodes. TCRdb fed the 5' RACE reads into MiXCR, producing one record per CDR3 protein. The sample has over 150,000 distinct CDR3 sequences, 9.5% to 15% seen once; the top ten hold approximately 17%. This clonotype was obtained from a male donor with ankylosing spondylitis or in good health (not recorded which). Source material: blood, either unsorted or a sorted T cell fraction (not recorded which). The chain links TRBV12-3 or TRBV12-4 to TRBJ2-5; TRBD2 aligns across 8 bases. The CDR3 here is CASSWAGGRETQYF. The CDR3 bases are TGTGCCAGCAGTTGGGCGGGAGGACGAGAGACCCAGTACTTC.